One sample yielded the 29 T cell receptor beta chains listed below, sequenced in a study of Graves' ophthalmopathy and Graves' hyperthyroidism. Scientists amplified the TCR beta CDR3 regions from RNA transcripts. An opening RT-PCR round employed HTBI primers and preceded a second-round multiplex PCR. From the multiplex PCR reads, TCRdb called clonotypes with MiXCR, one entry per CDR3 protein. This table has roughly 420,000 distinct CDR3 sequences, more than 20% appearing once. Sequenced material: peripheral blood. These receptors came from a woman younger than 35 with stable Graves' hyperthyroidism.

In its sample, this clonotype was seen many times. J is TRBJ1-1 and V is TRBV7-3; perhaps TRBD1 as D (5 bases). The CDR3 runs 15 residues. V lost 5 bases and J lost 2, with 15 bases in between. Germline CDR1 SGHTA, CDR2 FQGTGA. This chain's CDR3 is CASSPGPLSNTEAFF. The CDR3 coding sequence is TGTGCCAGCAGCCCGGGACCCCTGAGCAACACTGAAGCTTTCTTT.

This clonotype was recorded many times. The J gene is TRBJ2-2, the V gene TRBV7-3; TRBD2 aligns across 8 bases. Per the germline V gene, CDR1 is SGHTA and CDR2 is FQGTGA. V lost 4 bases to trimming and J lost 7 bases; unmatched junction nucleotides: 11. The CDR3 runs to 16 residues. The CDR3 reads CASSSGRGYRIGELFF. The CDR3 bases are TGTGCCAGCAGCTCCGGGAGGGGCTATCGTATCGGGGAGCTGTTTTTT.

This clonotype appeared many times. The V call is TRBV12-3 or TRBV12-4, the J call TRBJ1-2; tentative D call: TRBD1 (5 bases). The CDR3 totals 13 residues. V gave up 6 bases and J gave up 4 bases, with 12 bases separating them. The CDR3 bases are TGTGCCAGCAGGCCACAGACAGCCTATGGCTACACCTTC. Translating it yields CASRPQTAYGYTF.

There are many counts of this clonotype. This chain connects TRBV12-3 or TRBV12-4 to TRBJ2-2, with TRBD1 identical over 12 bases. The CDR3 is 17 residues long. With V trimmed by 1 base and J by 6 bases, 6 bases remained unmatched. CDR3 region: CASSLDRDRGPAGELFF. DNA for the CDR3: TGTGCCAGCAGTTTAGACCGGGACAGGGGGCCGGCCGGGGAGCTGTTTTTT.

This clonotype was picked up many times. V usage is TRBV10-3 and J usage is TRBJ1-1; a weak D match, TRBD1 (5 bases). Per the germline V gene, CDR1 is ENHRY and CDR2 is SYGVKD. The CDR3 loop spans 13 amino acids. The germline V and J ends were trimmed by 8 bases and 1 base, with 11 bases remaining between them. The CDR3 nucleotides are TGTGCCATCCTGGGGGGGGAGAACACTGAAGCTTTCTTT. Amino acids: CAILGGENTEAFF.

Many counts were recorded for this clonotype. The chain joins TRBV7-2 to TRBJ1-5; weak D call: TRBD1 (6 bases). This CDR3 comprises 14 residues. V lost 1 base to trimming and J lost 6 bases, with 10 bases between them. The germline gives CDR1 SGHTA, CDR2 FQGNSA. This CDR3 reads CASSLDREGQPQHF. Written as DNA, the CDR3 is TGTGCCAGCAGCTTAGACAGGGAGGGTCAGCCCCAGCATTTT.

In this sample, this clonotype turned up once. The J gene is TRBJ2-7, the V gene TRBV5-1; D is tentatively TRBD1 or TRBD2 (7 bases each). Germline CDR1 reads SGHRS; CDR2 reads YFSETQ. V was cut by 2 bases and J by 4 bases, with 22 bases left in between. The CDR3 is made up of 17 amino acids. CDR3 residues: CASSFDIRGGSEYEQYF. The CDR3, as DNA: TGCGCCAGCAGCTTCGATATCAGGGGGGGCTCGGAGTACGAGCAGTACTTC.

V is TRBV5-1 and J is TRBJ1-2, with D possibly TRBD1 on 6 matching bases. The V end was cut by 0 bases, the J end by 4 bases, with 10 bases between. CDR3 length equals 14 residues. Per germline, CDR1 SGHRS and CDR2 YFSETQ. CDR3 sequence: CASSLEAGVYGYTF. CDR3 coding DNA: TGCGCCAGCAGCTTGGAAGCAGGGGTCTATGGCTACACCTTC.

This chain uses TRBV5-1 with TRBJ2-2; D gene ambiguous. In germline, CDR1 is SGHRS, CDR2 YFSETQ. CDR3 length: 16 residues. Trimming shortened V by 0 bases and J by 5 bases, and 14 bases separated the two germline ends. CDR3 protein: CASSLAQKRTTGELFF. The DNA of the CDR3 is TGCGCCAGCAGCTTGGCTCAGAAACGAACTACCGGGGAGCTGTTTTTT.

This clonotype was observed many times. The rearrangement joins TRBV4-2 to TRBJ1-6; TRBD1 matches 8 bases. This CDR3 comprises 17 residues. V trimming: 0 bases; J trimming: 6 bases; junction bases outside the gene matches: 7. Germline V gene sequence: CDR1 LGHNA, CDR2 YNFKEQ. The CDR3 DNA reads as TGTGCCAGCAGCCAAGAGTCGCCGGACAGGGCTAATTCACCCCTCCACTTT. Its translation: CASSQESPDRANSPLHF.

The chain is built from TRBV19 and TRBJ2-7; possible D gene TRBD2, 6 bases. V lost 8 bases to trimming and J lost 5 bases, with 13 bases between them. This CDR3 region has 12 residues. From germline, CDR1 is LNHDA and CDR2 SQIVND (reference sequence). The DNA for the CDR3 is TGTGCCAGTGAGGGAGGAAGGAACGAGCAGTACTTC. Amino acids: CASEGGRNEQYF.

In its sample, this clonotype was seen many times. The chain combines TRBV2 with TRBJ2-7; 10 bases align to TRBD1. The CDR3 extends over 14 amino acids. The V segment lost 5 bases and the J segment 1 base; nucleotides outside the gene matches: 2. Germline CDR1 and CDR2: SNHLY and FYNNEI. The CDR3 bases are TGTGCCAGCAGTTGGGACAGGGGATCCTACGAGCAGTACTTC. It specifies CASSWDRGSYEQYF.

V gene TRBV15 combines with J gene TRBJ2-5; TRBD2 aligns across 8 bases. Germline lookup yields CDR1 LNHNV and CDR2 YYDKDF (reference sequence). With V trimmed by 0 bases and J by 3 bases, 12 bases remained unmatched. The length of the CDR3 is 18 residues. CDR3 sequence reads: CATSRDSGLAGTEETQYF. CDR3 nucleotide sequence: TGTGCCACCAGCAGAGATTCGGGTTTAGCGGGAACGGAAGAGACCCAGTACTTC.

This clonotype was seen at least ten times. The rearrangement uses TRBV10-3 and TRBJ2-5; 7 nucleotides line up with TRBD2. Germline trimming cut 6 bases from V and 0 bases from J; bases unmatched to any gene: 4. This CDR3 is built from 14 residues. Germline CDR1 ENHRY, CDR2 SYGVKD. The CDR3: CAISLAVDQETQYF. The DNA of the CDR3 is TGTGCCATCAGCCTAGCGGTAGACCAAGAGACCCAGTACTTC.

This chain uses TRBV6-1 with TRBJ1-1; D call uncertain. CDR1 and CDR2 (germline): MNHNS, SASEGT. Trimming took 11 bases from V and 0 from J, leaving 13 bases between them. CDR3 length: 13 amino acids. The CDR3 DNA reads as TGTGCCGCCCGAACGCTTATGAACACTGAAGCTTTCTTT. It yields the protein CAARTLMNTEAFF.

This clonotype occurred many times. This chain uses TRBV27 with TRBJ1-6, with unresolved D. The CDR3 has 15 amino acids. CDR1 MNHEY and CDR2 SMNVEV come from the germline V gene (reference sequence). V shed 3 bases and J shed 7 bases, with 13 bases lying between them. The CDR3 protein is CASSFQAGRNSPLHF. As DNA, the CDR3 is TGTGCCAGCAGTTTCCAGGCAGGTCGAAATTCACCCCTCCACTTT.

This chain uses TRBV28 with TRBJ2-5; D might be TRBD2 (5 bases). Between the trimmed V and J ends, which lost 3 bases and 7 bases, there was a span of 18 bases. Germline V CDR1 and CDR2: MDHEN, SYDVKM. This CDR3 contains 15 residues. CDR3 loop: CASSLSPGMVPTQYF. CDR3 DNA: TGTGCCAGCAGTTTGAGCCCGGGGATGGTACCGACCCAGTACTTC.

This clonotype has a handful of counts. J is TRBJ2-7 and V is TRBV6-5; D remains ambiguous. V lost 0 bases to trimming and J lost 0 bases, with 9 bases between them. There are 15 residues in the CDR3. Germline V lookup: CDR1 MNHEY, CDR2 SVGAGI. Here the CDR3 reads CASSYSMGGSYEQYF. CDR3 bases: TGTGCCAGCAGTTACTCGATGGGCGGCTCCTACGAGCAGTACTTC.

This clonotype has ten or more counts. The V gene is TRBV20-1, the J gene TRBJ2-7; TRBD1 matches at 7 bases. The CDR3 is 13 amino acids. The germline gives CDR1 DFQATT, CDR2 SNEGSKA (reference sequence). V lost 5 bases and J lost 5; bases outside the gene matches: 9. CDR3: CSAPGQVSNEQYF. The CDR3 DNA reads as TGCAGTGCTCCCGGACAGGTTTCTAACGAGCAGTACTTC.

The V and J genes are TRBV6-5 and TRBJ1-5; no clear D. Trimming removed 2 bases at V and 0 bases at J, with 8 bases between. CDR1 is MNHEY and CDR2 is SVGAGI in the germline V gene. The CDR3 length is 15 residues. The CDR3 loop is CASSYTGYSNQPQHF. CDR3 DNA: TGTGCCAGCAGTTACACCGGTTATAGCAATCAGCCCCAGCATTTT.

About this clonotype: A much more abundant neighbour one base away suggests this may be a read error. J is TRBJ2-4 and V is TRBV27; 9 bases map to TRBD2. The V segment lost 6 bases and the J segment 3 bases; nucleotides outside the gene matches: 15. CDR1 is MNHEY, CDR2 SMNVEV, per germline (reference sequence). This CDR3 spans 18 amino acids. In DNA, the CDR3 is TGTGCCAGCAGGTTAAGGGGGGTAGCGGGAGAGGTCAAAAACATTCAGTACTTC. Its translation: CASRLRGVAGEVKNIQYF.

This clonotype was recorded many times. This chain joins TRBV11-3 and TRBJ2-7; D possibly corresponds to TRBD1 (6 bases). The V and J ends lost 6 bases and 5 bases respectively, with 17 bases between them. The CDR3 is 14 amino acids. CDR1 and CDR2 from the germline V gene are SGHNT and YENEEA. CDR3 DNA sequence: TGTGCCAGCAGTAACAGGGAAAGTCGCCACGAGCAGTACTTC. The encoded protein is CASSNRESRHEQYF.

Of note for this clonotype: A much more abundant neighbour one base away suggests this may be a read error. The chain couples TRBV20-1 to TRBJ2-5; the match to TRBD1 covers 10 bases. Per the germline V gene, CDR1 is DFQATT and CDR2 is SNEGSKA (reference sequence). After removal of 0 bases from V and 5 bases from J, the junction contained 6 bases not matched to a gene. The length of the CDR3 is 15 residues. The CDR3 sequence is CSARDRTGGGETQYF. The CDR3 bases are TGCAGTGCTAGAGATAGGACAGGGGGAGGGGAGACCCAGTACTTC.

This clonotype occurred many times. V and J are TRBV20-1 and TRBJ2-2, with 14 bases aligning to TRBD2. V lost 6 bases, J lost 6 bases, and 12 bases stayed unmatched. CDR1 and CDR2 (germline): DFQATT, SNEGSKA (reference sequence). This CDR3 region has 17 residues. The CDR3 region is CSAAGGTSGSWAGELFF. CDR3 in DNA: TGCAGTGCAGCCGGAGGGACTAGCGGGAGTTGGGCCGGGGAGCTGTTTTTT.

This clonotype appeared a few times. J is TRBJ1-1 and V is TRBV30; D remains ambiguous. This CDR3 is built from 11 residues. Germline V gives CDR1 GTSNPN, CDR2 SVGIG (reference sequence). Trimming stripped 0 bases from V and 4 bases from J, with 3 bases between. Here the CDR3 DNA reads TGTGCCTGGAGTGTAATCACTGAAGCTTTCTTT. Translated, it gives CAWSVITEAFF.

This clonotype has just a few counts. Given a much more abundant clone one base away, this may be a read error. The genes are TRBV15 and TRBJ2-5, with D perhaps given as TRBD1 or TRBD2 (5 bases each). The germline V gene has CDR1 LNHNV and CDR2 YYDKDF (reference sequence). The CDR3 extends over 19 amino acids. With 1 base removed from V and 2 bases from J, the gap between germline ends came to 23 bases. The CDR3 DNA follows: TGTGCCACCAGCAGAGGTCTCGGCCTAAAAAGGGGCGGGCAAGAGACCCAGTACTTC. Translating it yields CATSRGLGLKRGGQETQYF.

This clonotype was detected many times. This rearrangement joins TRBV29-1 to TRBJ2-7; TRBD1 matches at 7 bases. Germline trimming cut 6 bases from V and 6 bases from J; bases unmatched to any gene: 8. CDR1 is SQVTM, CDR2 ANQGSEA, per germline. The CDR3 is made up of 12 amino acids. The CDR3 DNA is TGCAGCGTGGGACAGCCGTTGGGCGAGCAGTACTTC. It specifies CSVGQPLGEQYF.

The rearrangement links TRBV30 to TRBJ1-3; D gene ambiguous. This CDR3 spans 18 amino acids. V dropped 1 base and J dropped 0 bases, with 19 bases sitting between them. Germline-derived CDR1 and CDR2 are GTSNPN and SVGIG (reference sequence). The CDR3, as DNA: TGTGCCTGGAGTGGCGTAGATTCCAACTGGCTCTCTGGAAACACCATATATTTT. Residues: CAWSGVDSNWLSGNTIYF.

This clonotype has just a few counts. The chain couples TRBV28 to TRBJ2-7; a weak D match, TRBD1 (6 bases). CDR1 MDHEN and CDR2 SYDVKM come from the germline V gene. The CDR3 covers 14 residues. V lost 3 bases, J lost 5 bases, and 14 bases lay in between. The CDR3 DNA follows: TGTGCCAGCAGTTTCCCCAGGGGTAGTGACGAGCAGTACTTC. Its translation: CASSFPRGSDEQYF.